The T cell receptor (beta chain) under discussion was sequenced for a study of Ad26.COV2.S vaccination and SARS-CoV-2 variants. About the research overall: Intramuscular Ad26.COV2.S at 5x10^10 or 1x10^11 viral particles.

Using immunoSEQ multiplex PCR, the repertoire was profiled, and TCRdb retains in-frame clones only, with some absent. The sample has about 680,000 clones, approximately 88% seen once; the top ten hold about 1.5%. The sample's treatment: around 19 received Ad26.COV2.S at low or high dose, single or two shots; 5 received placebo; per-sample allocation not given. After the first vaccine or placebo injection, samples were drawn on day 63. Vaccination used an Ad26 vector expressing Wuhan-strain SARS-CoV-2 spike. Germline values: CDR1 LGHDT, CDR2 YNNKEL (reference sequence). The V and J ends lost 1 base and 5 bases, in that order; junction bases with no gene match: 5. CDR3 length equals 15 residues.

The sequences come from peripheral blood, collected in a trial of Ad26.COV2.S vaccine versus placebo. The sequence was obtained from a person aged 18-60 years who received the Ad26.COV2.S COVID-19 vaccine or a placebo. The J gene is TRBJ1-5, the V gene TRBV3-1 (or the pseudogene TRBV3-2); 7 bases agree with TRBD1. The CDR3 spells CASSQAGTDYQPQHF. CDR3 bases: TGTGCCAGCAGCCAAGCCGGGACAGATTATCAGCCCCAGCATTTT.